The clone carrying this T cell receptor beta chain has more than one count but fewer than ten. Its antigen is still unknown. The entry originates in a study of beta chain features in type 1 diabetes. General study points: A definitive answer on HLA type influencing TCRB rearrangement was not reached here. Shorter TCRB CDR3s, moderately but significantly so, marked every one of the four CD4+ subsets in Type 1 diabetes patients. Fewer insertions but more deletions were seen at VDJ junctions in type 1 diabetes patients. Relative to healthy donors, patients appeared to have naive, central memory and Treg TCRB repertoires that were more similar.

V lost 4 bases and J lost 6, with 14 bases in between. CDR3 length: 15 amino acids. Germline CDR1 reads SGHRS; CDR2 reads YFSETQ. Expressed TCRB transcripts were sequenced because the entire RNA isolate underwent reverse transcription. Method: immunoSEQ multiplex PCR; TCRdb's copy keeps in-frame clones and lacks some. This table holds 680,000 or so clones, about an eighth found once. The receptor's source is a man aged 18 to 30 with type 1 diabetes. The gene calls are TRBV5-1 and TRBJ1-6, with a tentative D call TRBD1 (6 bases). The specimen sequenced was naive CD4+ T cells from blood. CDR3 residues: CASSPGGGTNSPLHF. The CDR3 DNA is TGCGCCAGCAGCCCGGGAGGGGGAACTAATTCACCCCTCCACTTT.